These 20 T cell receptor beta chains were all obtained from the same sample, sequenced in a study of radiation and T cells in renal cell carcinoma. Time point here: baseline pretreatment blood. Treatment described: 15 Gy SBRT to primary tumor, nephrectomy 4 weeks later. Libraries were prepared by immunoSEQ multiplex PCR; TCRdb keeps only in-frame clonotypes and omits some of them. Of 85,000 to 100,000 clones listed, 75% to 90% are singletons. The specimen was blood, collected from a patient whose treatment included radiotherapy and nephrectomy. The receptors shown here come from a man aged 50 to 60 with renal cell carcinoma.

In regard to this clone: This specimen includes other DNA sequences encoding the same CDR3. In DNA form, the CDR3 reads TGTGCCAGCAGTTCCGGACAGGGACGCTATGGCTACACCTTC. Protein sequence: CASSSGQGRYGYTF. The V call is TRBV6-5, the J call TRBJ1-2; 8 bases align to TRBD1. V was clipped by 4 bases and J by 4 bases; unmatched bases: 5. This CDR3 contains 14 residues. Germline V gives CDR1 MNHEY, CDR2 SVGAGI.

V and J are TRBV4-2 and TRBJ2-7, with TRBD2 matching 11 bases. This CDR3 is built from 16 residues. After removal of 1 base from V and 2 bases from J, the junction contained 4 bases not matched to a gene. CDR1 is LGHNA and CDR2 is YNFKEQ in the germline V gene. CDR3: CASSQVLAGGPYEQYF. The CDR3 DNA is TGTGCCAGCAGCCAAGTCCTAGCGGGGGGTCCCTACGAGCAGTACTTC.

The chain combines TRBV5-4 with TRBJ2-5, with D possibly matching TRBD1 (5 bases). CDR3 length: 14 amino acids. The V end was cut by 4 bases, the J end by 3 bases, with 13 bases between. Per the germline V gene, CDR1 is SGHNT and CDR2 is YYREEE (reference sequence). The CDR3 sequence: CASSPQGGKETQYF. The CDR3 coding sequence is TGTGCCAGCAGCCCGCAGGGCGGTAAAGAGACCCAGTACTTC. The full variable domain, with the rest looked up from reference TRBV5-4 and TRBJ2-5, is ETGVTQSPTHLIKTRGQQVTLRCSSQSGHNTVSWYQQALGQGPQFIFQYYREEENGRGNFPPRFSGLQFPNYSSELNVNALELDDSALYLCASSPQGGKETQYFGPGTRLLVL.

The chain links TRBV5-4 to TRBJ2-2, with TRBD2 matching over 7 bases. The CDR3 extends over 16 amino acids. Germline V CDR1 and CDR2: SGHNT, YYREEE (reference sequence). V shed 2 bases, J shed 0 bases, and the junction held 4 bases outside the gene matches. The CDR3 protein is CASSFRSGTNTGELFF. The CDR3 region has the DNA TGTGCCAGCAGCTTTAGAAGCGGGACGAACACCGGGGAGCTGTTTTTT.

The rearrangement joins TRBV7-9 to TRBJ1-3, with a weak D call TRBD1 (5 bases). V gave up 0 bases and J gave up 2 bases, with 11 bases separating them. The CDR3 has 16 residues. The germline CDR1 and CDR2 sequences are SEHNR and FQNEAQ (reference sequence). The CDR3 here is CASSLARRAAGNTIYF. The CDR3 DNA reads as TGTGCCAGCAGCTTAGCGCGCAGGGCGGCTGGAAACACCATATATTTT.

The CDR3 sequence: CASSFYTQETQYF. The CDR3 bases are TGTGCCAGCAGCTTTTATACCCAAGAGACCCAGTACTTC. The chain combines TRBV7-2 with TRBJ2-5; no clear D gene. Looked up from germline, CDR1 is SGHTA and CDR2 is FQGNSA. The CDR3 is 13 amino acids. V was clipped by 3 bases and J by 1 base, with 6 bases between them.

The chain employs TRBV9 and TRBJ2-1; no firm D call. CDR1 is SGDLS, CDR2 YYNGEE, per germline. This CDR3 region has 15 residues. V lost 0 bases, J lost 7 bases, and 14 bases lay in between. The CDR3 DNA reads as TGTGCCAGCAGCGTAGGGACGGCACTAATTAATGAGCAGTTCTTC. It yields the protein CASSVGTALINEQFF.

The rearrangement joins TRBV6-6 to TRBJ2-2; no clear D. V lost 2 bases and J 0 bases, leaving 4 bases between the germline ends. The CDR3 is made up of 14 amino acids. CDR1 and CDR2 (germline): MNHNY, SVGAGI (reference sequence). CDR3: CASSYPSNTGELFF. Here the CDR3 DNA reads TGTGCCAGCAGTTACCCCTCGAACACCGGGGAGCTGTTTTTT.

This chain links TRBV27 with TRBJ2-7; D remains unclear. Trimming cost V 1 base and J 5 bases, with 15 bases left between them. Germline CDR1 MNHEY, CDR2 SMNVEV (reference sequence). The CDR3 totals 15 residues. CDR3 nucleotide sequence: TGTGCCAGCAGTTTATATAAGGACGGGTTTGACGAGCAGTACTTC. Protein: CASSLYKDGFDEQYF.

A single count supports this clone. The rearrangement links TRBV9 to TRBJ2-1; TRBD2 matches at 11 bases. Trimming removed 4 bases from V and 6 bases from J; junction bases left unmatched: 12. There are 17 residues in the CDR3. CDR1 and CDR2 from the germline V gene are SGDLS and YYNGEE. DNA for the CDR3: TGTGCCAGCAGCCGTACAGGACTAGCGGGCGCGCTCAATGAGCAGTTCTTC. It encodes CASSRTGLAGALNEQFF. Looking up the rest from reference TRBV9 and TRBJ2-1 gives the full variable domain: DSGVTQTPKHLITATGQRVTLRCSPRSGDLSVYWYQQSLDQGLQFLIQYYNGEERAKGNILERFSAQQFPDLHSELNLSSLELGDSALYFCASSRTGLAGALNEQFFGPGTRLTVL.

This clone has just one count. V usage is TRBV5-4 and J usage is TRBJ2-3; D not resolved. Looked up from germline, CDR1 is SGHNT and CDR2 is YYREEE (reference sequence). Trimming left V 4 bases short and J 3 bases short, with 12 bases between. The CDR3 loop spans 14 amino acids. In DNA, the CDR3 is TGTGCCAGCAGCGAACCTCCACGAACAGATACGCAGTATTTT. Its protein product is CASSEPPRTDTQYF.

The chain recombines TRBV2 with TRBJ2-3; 13 bases match TRBD2. Germline CDR1 is SNHLY and CDR2 is FYNNEI. The V gene end was trimmed by 8 bases and the J gene end by 6 bases; junction bases not matched to a gene: 14. CDR3 length: 17 amino acids. The CDR3 DNA reads as TGTGCCAGCCAACTCCCCACTAGCGGGAGGGCCAGGGATACGCAGTATTTT. This codes for CASQLPTSGRARDTQYF.

The CDR3, as DNA: TGTGCCAGCAGCCGGGGCCTCGATGCAACTAATGAAAAACTGTTTTTT. The encoded protein is CASSRGLDATNEKLFF. The chain links TRBV14 to TRBJ1-4; weak D call: TRBD1 (5 bases). In germline, CDR1 is SGHDN, CDR2 FVKESK. This CDR3 is built from 16 residues. V was cut by 4 bases and J by 0 bases, with 12 bases left in between.

The gene calls are TRBV13 and TRBJ2-7; D unresolved. The germline V gene encodes CDR1 PRHDT and CDR2 FYEKMQ (reference sequence). CDR3 length equals 14 residues. The ends were cut back, 4 bases at V and 3 bases at J, with 13 bases in the middle. The CDR3 is CASSYHGRNYEQYF. The CDR3 DNA follows: TGTGCCAGCAGCTATCATGGCAGAAACTACGAGCAGTACTTC.

V is TRBV6-1 and J is TRBJ1-5, with D unclear. CDR3 size: 14 residues. The V gene lost 2 bases and the J gene lost 3 bases, with 8 bases spanning the gap. Germline CDR1 is MNHNS and CDR2 is SASEGT. This CDR3 is CASSELPTNQPQHF. The CDR3 DNA is TGTGCCAGCAGTGAATTACCCACCAATCAGCCCCAGCATTTT.

The chain has TRBV7-3 and TRBJ2-1; weak D call: TRBD2 (6 bases). The germline CDR1 and CDR2 sequences are SGHTA and FQGTGA. Deletions cut 3 bases from V and 8 bases from J, with 8 bases between. The length of the CDR3 is 12 residues. The CDR3, as DNA: TGTGCCAGCAGCTTTGGAGGGGATGAGCAGTTCTTC. Translating gives CASSFGGDEQFF.

The chain employs TRBV30 and TRBJ2-5, with 8 bases aligning to TRBD2. The CDR3 has 13 residues. The V gene's germline CDR1 is GTSNPN and CDR2 SVGIG (reference sequence). The ends lost 8 bases at V and 5 bases at J; junction bases unmatched: 10. CDR3 sequence reads: CAGETSVGETQYF. The CDR3 DNA sequence: TGTGCCGGGGAGACTAGCGTCGGGGAGACCCAGTACTTC.

The chain joins TRBV6-1 to TRBJ1-1; D is undetermined. V shed 6 bases and J shed 0 bases, with 5 bases lying between them. CDR1 and CDR2 (germline): MNHNS, SASEGT. The CDR3 is 12 residues long. In DNA form, the CDR3 reads TGTGCCAGCAGAACAGTGAACACTGAAGCTTTCTTT. It is translated as CASRTVNTEAFF.

J is TRBJ1-2 and V is TRBV6-5; D gene unclear. CDR1 MNHEY and CDR2 SVGAGI come from the germline V gene. CDR3 length equals 13 residues. The V end lost 6 bases, the J end lost 9 bases, and 17 bases lay between the germline ends. CDR3 in amino acids: CASRPDTMTSYTF. The CDR3, as DNA: TGTGCCAGCAGACCTGACACGATGACAAGCTACACCTTC.

The chain links TRBV7-9 to TRBJ1-4; 11 bases match TRBD1. CDR1 and CDR2 (germline): SEHNR, FQNEAQ (reference sequence). The CDR3 contains 17 residues. V lost 1 base to trimming and J lost 7 bases; unmatched junction nucleotides: 8. CDR3 DNA: TGTGCCAGCAGCTTAGTTTTCGGGACAGGGGGTTTTGAAAAACTGTTTTTT. Encoded protein: CASSLVFGTGGFEKLFF.